This record covers a single T cell receptor beta chain. The sample originates from a study of OX40 agonist ivuxolimab in advanced cancers. About the study: Partial responses occurred in three patients (one hepatocellular carcinoma, two cutaneous melanoma).

TCRdb's copy holds only in-frame clones and misses some; the assay was immunoSEQ multiplex PCR. Of tens of thousands of clones listed, 85% to 90% are singletons. CDR3 length equals 13 residues. Germline values: CDR1 SGDLS, CDR2 YYNGEE. Trimming took off 7 bases at V and 1 base at J, with 11 bases between the two ends. The receptor was isolated from an adult with an advanced solid tumor such as melanoma, head and neck, liver or kidney cancer. This chain links TRBV9 with TRBJ2-5, with D perhaps being TRBD1 or TRBD2 (6 bases each). The sequencing used CD4+ or CD8+ T cells sorted from blood, collected in a trial of the OX40 agonist ivuxolimab. The CDR3 loop reads CASGGPSQETQYF. In nucleotides, the CDR3 is TGTGCCAGCGGGGGGCCCTCCCAAGAGACCCAGTACTTC. Supplemented by reference TRBV9 and TRBJ2-5, the full variable domain reads DSGVTQTPKHLITATGQRVTLRCSPRSGDLSVYWYQQSLDQGLQFLIQYYNGEERAKGNILERFSAQQFPDLHSELNLSSLELGDSALYFCASGGPSQETQYFGPGTRLLVL.